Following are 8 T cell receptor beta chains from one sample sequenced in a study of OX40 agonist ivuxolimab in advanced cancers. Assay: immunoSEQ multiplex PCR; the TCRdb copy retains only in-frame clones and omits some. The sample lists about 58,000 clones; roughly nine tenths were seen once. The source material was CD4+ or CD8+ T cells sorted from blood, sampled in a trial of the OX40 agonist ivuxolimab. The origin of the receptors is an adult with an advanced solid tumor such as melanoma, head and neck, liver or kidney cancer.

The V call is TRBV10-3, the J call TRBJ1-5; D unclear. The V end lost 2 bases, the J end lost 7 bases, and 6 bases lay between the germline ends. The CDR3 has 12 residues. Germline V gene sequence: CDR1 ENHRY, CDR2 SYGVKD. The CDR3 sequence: CAISEGGQPQHF. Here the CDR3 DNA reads TGTGCCATCAGTGAGGGTGGACAGCCCCAGCATTTT.

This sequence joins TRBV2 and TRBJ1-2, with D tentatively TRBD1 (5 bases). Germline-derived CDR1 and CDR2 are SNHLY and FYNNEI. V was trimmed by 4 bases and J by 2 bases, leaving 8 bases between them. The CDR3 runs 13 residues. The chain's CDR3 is CASSGGENYGYTF. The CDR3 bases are TGTGCCAGCAGTGGAGGGGAAAACTATGGCTACACCTTC.

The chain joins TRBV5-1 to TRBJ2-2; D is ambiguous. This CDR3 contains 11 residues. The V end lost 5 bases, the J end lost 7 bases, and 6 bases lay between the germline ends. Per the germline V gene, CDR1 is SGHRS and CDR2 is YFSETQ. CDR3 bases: TGCGCCAGCAGATTTGTCGGGGAGCTGTTTTTT. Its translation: CASRFVGELFF.

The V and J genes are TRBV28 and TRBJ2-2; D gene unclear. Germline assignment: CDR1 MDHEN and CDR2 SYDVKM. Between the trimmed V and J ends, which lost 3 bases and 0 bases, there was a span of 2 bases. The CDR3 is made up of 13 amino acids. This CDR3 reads CASSFANTGELFF. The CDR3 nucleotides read TGTGCCAGCAGTTTCGCGAACACCGGGGAGCTGTTTTTT.

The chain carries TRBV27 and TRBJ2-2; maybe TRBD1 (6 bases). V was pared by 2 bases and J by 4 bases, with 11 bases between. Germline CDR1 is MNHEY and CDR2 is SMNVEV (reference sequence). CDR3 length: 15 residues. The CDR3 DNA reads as TGTGCCAGCAGTTTACTAGCAGGGGTCACCGGGGAGCTGTTTTTT. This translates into CASSLLAGVTGELFF.

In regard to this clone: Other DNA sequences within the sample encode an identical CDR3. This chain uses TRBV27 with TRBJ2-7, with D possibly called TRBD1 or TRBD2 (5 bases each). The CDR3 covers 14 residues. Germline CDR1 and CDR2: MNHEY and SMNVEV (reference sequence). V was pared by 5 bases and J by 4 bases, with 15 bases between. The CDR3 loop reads CASSLGAGGYEQYF. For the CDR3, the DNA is TGTGCCAGCAGTCTTGGGGCCGGAGGTTACGAGCAGTACTTC.

The DNA for the CDR3 is TGTGCCAGCAGTTACTCAGCTGGCTACGAGCAGTACTTC. Amino acid sequence: CASSYSAGYEQYF. The chain links TRBV6-5 to TRBJ2-7; no firm D call. Deletions cut 0 bases from V and 3 bases from J, with 6 bases between. Per germline, CDR1 MNHEY and CDR2 SVGAGI. This CDR3 region has 13 residues.

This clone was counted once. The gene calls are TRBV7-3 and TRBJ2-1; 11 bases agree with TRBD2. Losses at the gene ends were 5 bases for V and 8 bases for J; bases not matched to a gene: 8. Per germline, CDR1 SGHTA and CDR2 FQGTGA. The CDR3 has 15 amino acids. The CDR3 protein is CASSATSGSFDEQFF. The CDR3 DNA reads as TGTGCCAGCAGCGCCACTAGCGGGAGCTTTGATGAGCAGTTCTTC. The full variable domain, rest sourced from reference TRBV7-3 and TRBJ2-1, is GAGVSQTPSNKVTEKGKYVELRCDPISGHTALYWYRQSLGQGPEFLIYFQGTGAADDSGLPNDRFFAVRPEGSVSTLKIQRTERGDSAVYLCASSATSGSFDEQFFGPGTRLTVL.